One sample yielded the 6 T cell receptor beta chains listed below, sequenced in a study of T cells in women clearing cervical HPV infection. Sequencing used immunoSEQ multiplex PCR; TCRdb keeps in-frame clones, though not all of them. The listing contains 14,000 or so clones. The sequencing sample was made of blood buffy coat. The origin of the receptors is a woman aged 18-69 years with a cervical HPV16 infection that either progressed to CIN3+ or cleared (not recorded which).

The covered CDR3 bases are TGTGCCAGTAGTCACGGTTCTAGCGGGATGATCGAG. Residues: CASSHGSSGMIE. The entire CDR3 is CASSHGSSGMIEQYF. The rearrangement links TRBV19 to TRBJ2-7; 9 nucleotides align to TRBD2. The CDR3 is cut off 3 residues early in the read; its end comes from the germline J gene. The CDR3 loop spans 15 amino acids. V shed 5 bases, J shed 6 bases, and the junction held 11 bases outside the gene matches. Per the germline V gene, CDR1 is LNHDA and CDR2 is SQIVND (reference sequence).

In the case of this clone: The read finishes 3 residues shy of the CDR3 end, and the germline J gene is used to complete it. The chain combines TRBV20-1 with TRBJ1-1; tentative D call: TRBD1 (5 bases). The V and J ends lost 4 bases and 0 bases respectively, with 9 bases between them. Germline V gene data show CDR1 as DFQATT and CDR2 as SNEGSKA (reference sequence). This CDR3 has 13 residues. CDR3 sequence: CSAKGSLNTEAFF. CDR3 DNA, as far as it was read: TGCAGTGCTAAGGGGTCCTTGAACACTGAA.

Remarks on this clone: The CDR3 extends 3 residues past the end of the read, so its final part is completed from the germline J gene. The chain couples TRBV20-1 to TRBJ1-2; D gene uncertain. The CDR3 is 12 residues long. The germline V gene encodes CDR1 DFQATT and CDR2 SNEGSKA (reference sequence). The CDR3: CSASPQDGGYTF. The part of the CDR3 DNA that was read is TGCAGTGCTAGCCCCCAGGATGGGGGC.

To note about this clone: The read ends 3 residues before the CDR3 terminus; that terminus is restored from the germline J gene. The V and J genes are TRBV7-3 and TRBJ2-2, with a tentative D call TRBD2 (6 bases). Trimming shortened V by 3 bases and J by 4 bases, and 12 bases separated the two germline ends. The CDR3 is 15 amino acids. Germline loops: CDR1 SGHTA, CDR2 FQGTGA. The CDR3 protein is CASSLSLAGTGELFF. CDR3 DNA (partial): TGTGCCAGCAGCTTGTCACTAGCTGGCACCGGGGAG. The whole variable domain, filled in from reference TRBV7-3 and TRBJ2-2, reads GAGVSQTPSNKVTEKGKYVELRCDPISGHTALYWYRQSLGQGPEFLIYFQGTGAADDSGLPNDRFFAVRPEGSVSTLKIQRTERGDSAVYLCASSLSLAGTGELFFGEGSRLTVL.

As for this clone: The read terminates 3 residues ahead of where the CDR3 ends, so the germline J gene completes it. The chain joins TRBV7-9 to TRBJ1-2, with D unresolved. Germline CDR1 reads SEHNR; CDR2 reads FQNEAQ (reference sequence). CDR3 length: 13 residues. The DNA read from the CDR3 is TGTGCCAGCAGCTTAGCTCAAAGCTACGAC. As protein: CASSLAQSYD. The CDR3 reads in full as CASSLAQSYDYTF.

Points on this clone: The CDR3 is cut off 3 residues early in the read; its end comes from the germline J gene. V usage is TRBV28 and J usage is TRBJ2-1, with TRBD2 identical over 8 bases. Germline CDR1 and CDR2: MDHEN and SYDVKM. This CDR3 contains 12 residues. The V segment lost 7 bases and the J segment 9 bases; nucleotides outside the gene matches: 5. The part of the CDR3 DNA that was read is TGTGCCAGCAAGATAGCGGGATTTGAG. Encoded protein: CASKIAGFE. In full, the CDR3 is CASKIAGFEQFF.